This T cell receptor (beta chain) was sequenced in a study of T-cell reconstitution after alpha-beta-depleted transplantation in children. V lost 4 bases to trimming and J lost 1 base, with 11 bases between them. The CDR3 is 14 amino acids. Per the germline V gene, CDR1 is SGHRS and CDR2 is YFSETQ. Study results and caveats: The main origin of T-cell counts and diversity one year after transplant was newly produced T cells.

To note about this clonotype: No antigen is known for it. The CDR3 ends on some other residue instead of the conserved phenylalanine or tryptophan, so this is likely a read error.

Using unique molecular identifiers, the investigators prepared the TCRbeta library. From the PCR reads, TCRdb called clonotypes with MiXCR, one entry per CDR3 protein. The sample has about 830,000 distinct CDR3 sequences, under 20% seen once. This specimen consisted of PBMCs, mostly from graft donor cells, obtained 360 days after TCRalphabeta/CD19-depleted stem cell transplant. The receptor comes from a male patient between 10 and 17 years old who had a stem cell transplant for acute lymphoblastic leukemia, so the T cells may come from the graft donor. The J gene is TRBJ1-1, the V gene TRBV5-1; D not certain. CDR3 in amino acids: CASSPTNWNTEAFS. CDR3 nucleotides: TGCGCCAGCAGCCCTACGAATTGGAACACTGAAGCTTTCTCT.